The 15 T cell receptor beta chains listed next were all sequenced from one sample in a study of T cells in women clearing cervical HPV infection. Here immunoSEQ multiplex PCR was the method, and the copy in TCRdb shows in-frame clones only, minus some. The record lists some 30,000 clones, of which the ten most abundant hold 6.5% to 8%. The source material was blood buffy coat. The receptors were sampled from a woman between 18 and 75 years old with a cervical HPV16 infection that either progressed to CIN3+ or cleared (not recorded which).

As for this clone: The read ends 3 residues shy of where the CDR3 ends; the end is completed using the germline J gene. The chain links TRBV20-1 to TRBJ2-3; 7 nucleotides line up with TRBD1. J was trimmed by 6 bases and V by 6 bases; bases with no gene match: 3. The CDR3 spans 11 residues. The germline CDR1 and CDR2 sequences are DFQATT and SNEGSKA (reference sequence). CDR3 DNA, as far as it was read: TGCAGTGCCGAGGACAGGGATACG. Residues: CSAEDRDT. The entire CDR3 is CSAEDRDTQYF.

This clone is deemed medium-sized (0.01 to 0.1%) by its frequency. Sequencing ends 3 residues short of the CDR3 end; the germline J gene provides the rest. The rearrangement links TRBV2 to TRBJ2-2; possible D gene TRBD1, 6 bases. Trimming left V 6 bases short and J 5 bases short, with 16 bases between. Per the germline V gene, CDR1 is SNHLY and CDR2 is FYNNEI. The CDR3 length is 15 residues. CDR3 bases read: TGTGCCAGCAGATCACAGGGAGTAGGAACCGGGGAG. Amino acid sequence: CASRSQGVGTGE. The entire CDR3 protein reads CASRSQGVGTGELFF.

Remarks on this clone: Read coverage stops 3 residues before the CDR3 terminus; the germline J gene supplies the remainder. The gene calls are TRBV6-1 and TRBJ2-1; the D gene is possibly TRBD2 (5 bases). Germline V gene sequence: CDR1 MNHNS, CDR2 SASEGT. The CDR3 contains 14 residues. Trimming left V 3 bases short and J 6 bases short, with 12 bases between. The CDR3 sequence is CASSELLAPNEQFF. CDR3 bases read: TGTGCCAGCAGTGAGCTCCTAGCCCCCAATGAG.

Regarding this clone: From the germline J gene comes the end of the CDR3, since the read stops 3 residues before it. The gene calls are TRBV19 and TRBJ2-2, with D perhaps matching TRBD1 (5 bases). V was cut by 6 bases and J by 2 bases, with 13 bases left in between. The CDR3 extends over 15 amino acids. Germline V gene data show CDR1 as LNHDA and CDR2 as SQIVND (reference sequence). CDR3 DNA (partial): TGTGCCAGTAGCCCCGTTAGGGGTAACACCGGGGAG. Residues: CASSPVRGNTGE. The CDR3, in full, reads CASSPVRGNTGELFF.

As regards this clone: The DNA ends 3 residues before the CDR3 does, and the rest of the CDR3 is filled in from the germline J gene. This chain connects TRBV7-6 to TRBJ2-2, with D possibly being TRBD1 (5 bases). In germline, CDR1 is SGHVS, CDR2 FNYEAQ. V was trimmed by 1 base and J by 1 base, leaving 7 bases between them. The CDR3 is 15 amino acids. CDR3 residues: CASSLVTENTGELFF. CDR3 DNA, as far as it was read: TGTGCCAGCAGCTTAGTGACAGAGAACACCGGGGAG.

Notes on this clone: The CDR3 end lies 3 residues beyond the end of the read and is filled in from the germline J gene. The chain couples TRBV2 to TRBJ1-2, with TRBD1 as a possible D gene (6 bases). The CDR3 runs 14 residues. Germline loops: CDR1 SNHLY, CDR2 FYNNEI. V was cut by 6 bases and J by 1 base, with 12 bases left in between. Partial CDR3 DNA: TGTGCCAGCAGACCACAGGGTAATAACTATGGC. Protein product: CASRPQGNNYG. The entire CDR3 is CASRPQGNNYGYTF.

Remarks on this clone: The CDR3 end falls 3 residues outside the read, so it is completed with the germline J gene. This specimen includes other DNA sequences encoding the same CDR3. The chain couples TRBV20-1 to TRBJ1-1; D gene uncertain. The CDR3 runs 10 residues. The germline gives CDR1 DFQATT, CDR2 SNEGSKA (reference sequence). The DNA read from the CDR3 is TGCAGTGCCGTAAGGTCATCA. Amino acid sequence: CSAVRSS. The complete CDR3 protein is CSAVRSSAFF.

For this clone: The read comes to an end 3 residues before the CDR3 does, leaving the germline J gene to fill in the end. The rearrangement joins TRBV7-6 to TRBJ2-2, with TRBD1 matching over 7 bases. The CDR3 runs 14 residues. Germline values: CDR1 SGHVS, CDR2 FNYEAQ. The CDR3 DNA, read in part, is TGTGCCAGCAGCTTGACAGGGACGGATTCACCG. Translated, it gives CASSLTGTDSP. The complete CDR3 reads CASSLTGTDSPLFF.

Of note for this clone: The CDR3 goes on 3 residues after the read ends, and that part is filled in from the germline J gene. This chain links TRBV16 with TRBJ2-3, with 9 bases matching TRBD2. The CDR3 length is 17 residues. Germline CDR1 KGHSY, CDR2 FQNENV. V was pared by 0 bases and J by 5 bases, with 9 bases of the junction left unmatched. The CDR3 spells CASSQSRAGGPEDTQYF. The sequenced part of the CDR3 DNA is TGTGCCAGCAGCCAATCTCGTGCGGGAGGGCCGGAAGATACG.

Here the CDR3 reads CASSQTGLEQYF. CDR3 bases read: TGCGCCAGCAGCCAAACAGGGCTCGAG. This chain connects TRBV5-1 to TRBJ2-7; a weak D match, TRBD1 (6 bases). The read comes to an end 3 residues before the CDR3 does, leaving the germline J gene to fill in the end. Between the trimmed V and J ends, which lost 4 bases and 6 bases, there was a span of 11 bases. Germline lookup yields CDR1 SGHRS and CDR2 YFSETQ. The CDR3 runs 12 residues.

With regard to this clone: The CDR3 goes on 3 residues after the read ends, and that part is filled in from the germline J gene. The V call is TRBV10-1, the J call TRBJ2-5; 9 nucleotides line up with TRBD2. V shed 2 bases, J shed 5 bases, and the junction held 6 bases outside the gene matches. CDR1 and CDR2 (germline): WNHNN, SYGVQD (reference sequence). The length of the CDR3 is 15 residues. The CDR3 DNA, read in part, is TGCGCCAGCAGTGAGGAAGTAGCGGGGGTGGAGACC. Protein product: CASSEEVAGVET. The entire CDR3 reads CASSEEVAGVETQYF.

A remark on this clone: The CDR3 extends 3 residues past the end of the read, so its final part is completed from the germline J gene. The chain carries TRBV7-9 and TRBJ2-4; 8 bases fit TRBD1. The germline CDR1 and CDR2 sequences are SEHNR and FQNEAQ (reference sequence). The CDR3 consists of 14 residues. CDR3 sequence: CASRSDRGPYGQYF. CDR3 DNA, as far as it was read: TGTGCCAGCAGATCAGACAGGGGACCCTATGGT.

As to this clone: The read finishes 3 residues shy of the CDR3 end, and the germline J gene is used to complete it. The rearrangement links TRBV6-4 to TRBJ1-6; no clear D. Germline V gene sequence: CDR1 MRHNA, CDR2 SNTAGT. Trimming removed 3 bases at V and 7 bases at J, with 7 bases between. The CDR3 sequence is 13 residues long. Incomplete CDR3 DNA: TGTGCCAGCAGTGAGTGGCAGAATTCACCC. Amino acids: CASSEWQNSP. The entire CDR3 reads CASSEWQNSPLHF.

Notes on this clone: The junction does not match germline at one end; this may be a read error. The CDR3 end lies 3 residues beyond the end of the read and is filled in from the germline J gene. This chain connects TRBV7-7 to TRBJ2-5; 7 nucleotides align to TRBD1. The CDR3 length is 15 residues. Germline V lookup: CDR1 SSHAT, CDR2 FNYEAQ (reference sequence). This CDR3 is CASSPGGAFGETQYF. CDR3 DNA, as far as it was read: TGTGCTAGCAGCCCAGGGGGAGCCTTCGGGGAGACC.

On this clone: The read ends 3 residues before the CDR3 terminus; that terminus is restored from the germline J gene. The V gene is TRBV11-2, the J gene TRBJ2-7, with unresolved D. Germline V gives CDR1 SGHAT, CDR2 FQNNGV. V gave up 4 bases and J gave up 0 bases, with 13 bases separating them. CDR3 length: 15 amino acids. Partial CDR3 DNA: TGTGCCAGCAGCTATAACTACCCCGACTCCTACGAG. Amino acids: CASSYNYPDSYE. The whole CDR3 is CASSYNYPDSYEQYF.